This TCR beta chain was sequenced for a study of shared clonotypes between healthy human individuals. V shed 4 bases, J shed 0 bases, and the junction held 5 bases outside the gene matches. The length of the CDR3 is 15 residues. Germline CDR1 SGDLS, CDR2 YYNGEE. Profiling relied on immunoSEQ multiplex PCR, and the TCRdb table lists in-frame clones only, not all of them. The data contain under 120,000 clones, around 64% of them seen just once; the ten biggest clones take up about 24%. Study donors comprised healthy, HIV-negative adults devoid of recent acute infection or vaccination. Ten or more counts support this clone. Its antigen is unknown. General study points: Non-shared clonotypes had lower generation probabilities than clonotypes shared by all four sorted-subset donors. Generally, naive subsets (rather than memory subsets) showed larger estimated richness.

The sequencing sample was made of memory CD8+ T cells sorted from blood. Described subset: CD45RO+ cells pooled with CCR7-negative TemRA cells. This chain links TRBV9 with TRBJ2-3, with 7 positions matching TRBD2. This receptor was obtained from a woman in her thirties in good health. The CDR3 loop is CASSWGGVSTDTQYF. CDR3 DNA: TGTGCCAGCAGCTGGGGGGGAGTTAGCACAGATACGCAGTATTTT.